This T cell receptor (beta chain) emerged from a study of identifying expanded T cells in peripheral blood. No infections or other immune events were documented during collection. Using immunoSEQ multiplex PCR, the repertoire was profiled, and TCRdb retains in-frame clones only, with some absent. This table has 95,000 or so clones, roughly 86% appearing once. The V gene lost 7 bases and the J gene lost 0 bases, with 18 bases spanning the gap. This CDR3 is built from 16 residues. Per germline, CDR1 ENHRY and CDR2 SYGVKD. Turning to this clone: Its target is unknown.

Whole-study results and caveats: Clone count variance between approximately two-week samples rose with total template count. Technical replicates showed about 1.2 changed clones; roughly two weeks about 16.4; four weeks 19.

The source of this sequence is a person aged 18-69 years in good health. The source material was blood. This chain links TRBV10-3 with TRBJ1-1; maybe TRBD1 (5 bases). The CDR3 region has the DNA TGTGCCATCAAGAGATCGCTAGGGGAGTTGAACACTGAAGCTTTCTTT. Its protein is CAIKRSLGELNTEAFF.